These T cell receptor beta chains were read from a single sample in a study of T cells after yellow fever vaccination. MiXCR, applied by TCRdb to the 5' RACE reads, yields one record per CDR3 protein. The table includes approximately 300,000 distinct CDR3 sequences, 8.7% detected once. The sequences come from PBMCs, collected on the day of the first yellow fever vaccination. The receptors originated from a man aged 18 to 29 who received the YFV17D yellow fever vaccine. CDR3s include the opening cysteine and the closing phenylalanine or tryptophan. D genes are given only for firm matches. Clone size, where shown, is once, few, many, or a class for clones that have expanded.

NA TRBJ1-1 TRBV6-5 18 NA TGTGCCAGCAGTTACCCACATCGGCGGACCAAATGGAACACTGAAGCTTTCTTT CASSYPHRRTKWNTEAFF
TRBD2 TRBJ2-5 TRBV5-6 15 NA TGTGCCAGCAGCTTGAGAGCCATGGGAGGGGAGACCCAGTACTTC CASSLRAMGGETQYF
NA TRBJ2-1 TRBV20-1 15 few TGCAGTGCTAGAGATAGTCAAATCCCGTACAATGAGCAGTTCTTC CSARDSQIPYNEQFF
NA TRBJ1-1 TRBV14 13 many TGTGCCAGCAGCCAAGCCAGGGCCACTGAAGCTTTCTTT CASSQARATEAFF
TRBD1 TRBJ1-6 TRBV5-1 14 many TGCGCCAGCAGCTTAGGACAGGGCTCCTCACCCCTCCACTTT CASSLGQGSSPLHF
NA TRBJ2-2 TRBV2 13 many TGTGCCAGCAGTCTTGATTACACCGGGGAGCTGTTTTTT CASSLDYTGELFF
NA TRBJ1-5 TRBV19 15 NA TGTGCCAGTAGTACATTGGGGGCCTCCAATCAGCCCCAGCATTTT CASSTLGASNQPQHF
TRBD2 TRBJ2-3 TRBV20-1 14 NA TGCAGTGCTAGCGCGGGGGGGTGGACAGATACGCAGTATTTT CSASAGGWTDTQYF
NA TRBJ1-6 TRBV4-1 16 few TGCGCCAGCAGCCAATCCAACAGTCTGGATAATTCACCCCTCCACTTT CASSQSNSLDNSPLHF
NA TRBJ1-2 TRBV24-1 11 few TGTGCCACCAGTGATTGGGGTGGCTACACCTTC CATSDWGGYTF
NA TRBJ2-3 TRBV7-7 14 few TGTGCTAGCAGCTTAGTTCCGCCGCCAGATACGCAGTATTTT CASSLVPPPDTQYF
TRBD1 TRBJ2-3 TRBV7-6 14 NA TGTGCCAGCAGCCCCCGGACAGGGAGAGATACGCAGTATTTT CASSPRTGRDTQYF
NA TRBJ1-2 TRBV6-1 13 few TGTGCCAGCAGCCCCGGGGGGGCGAGAGGCTACACCTTC CASSPGGARGYTF
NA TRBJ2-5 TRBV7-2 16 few TGTGCCAGCAGCCTTAGTGGAAGGAGGGTGGAGGAGACCCAGTACTTC CASSLSGRRVEETQYF
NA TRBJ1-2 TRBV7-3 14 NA TGTGCCAGCAGCTTAAATCCGGGGGACTATGGCTACACCTTC CASSLNPGDYGYTF
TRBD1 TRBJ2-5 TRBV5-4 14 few TGTGCCAGCAGCTCAAGACAGGGGCCAAAGACCCAGTACTTC CASSSRQGPKTQYF
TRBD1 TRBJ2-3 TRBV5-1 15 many TGCGCCAGCAGCTTCCAGGACAGGGGGCATGATACGCAGTATTTT CASSFQDRGHDTQYF
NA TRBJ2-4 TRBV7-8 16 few TGTGCCAGCAGCTCCCGCCGGGCAGAGGACAAAAACATTCAGTACTTC CASSSRRAEDKNIQYF
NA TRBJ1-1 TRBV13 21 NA TGTGCCAGCAGCTTATCAAACCCTTACACTTCCAGGGAGGCGGCGAACACTGAAGCTTTCTTT CASSLSNPYTSREAANTEAFF
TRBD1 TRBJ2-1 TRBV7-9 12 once TGTGCCAGCCGGACAGGGAATAATGAGCAGTTCTTC CASRTGNNEQFF
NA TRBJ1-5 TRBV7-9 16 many TGTGCCAGCAGCTACTCCGGCAGGGGCATCAATCAGCCCCAGCATTTT CASSYSGRGINQPQHF
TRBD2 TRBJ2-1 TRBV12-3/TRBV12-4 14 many TGTGCCAGCAGTGCGGGGGGGTCCTACAATGAGCAGTTCTTC CASSAGGSYNEQFF
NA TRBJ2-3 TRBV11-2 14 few TGTGCCAGCAGCCAAGGGTCCGTCACAGATACGCAGTATTTT CASSQGSVTDTQYF
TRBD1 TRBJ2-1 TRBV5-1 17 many TGCGCCAGCAGCTACAACCCGACAGGGAATAGCTACAATGAGCAGTTCTTC CASSYNPTGNSYNEQFF
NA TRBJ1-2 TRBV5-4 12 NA TGTGCCAGCAGGTCGAACGGGGACGGCTACACCTTC CASRSNGDGYTF
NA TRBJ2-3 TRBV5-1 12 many TGCGCCAGCAGCTTAGATTGGAATACGCAGTATTTT CASSLDWNTQYF
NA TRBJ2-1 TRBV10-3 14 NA TGTGCCATCAGTGAGTTAGGACCGAGGGATGAGCAGTTCTTC CAISELGPRDEQFF
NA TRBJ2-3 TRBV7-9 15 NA TGTGCCAGCAGCGCCCCGGGGGGCTCCACAGATACGCAGTATTTT CASSAPGGSTDTQYF
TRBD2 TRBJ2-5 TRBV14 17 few TGTGCCAGCAGCCAACCCTTTGAGCGGGGGAAACAAGAGACCCAGTACTTC CASSQPFERGKQETQYF
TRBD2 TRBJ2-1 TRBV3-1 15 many TGTGCCAGCAGCCTTGTAGCGGGGACGGGGAATGAGCAGTTCTTC CASSLVAGTGNEQFF
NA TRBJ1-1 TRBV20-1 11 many TGCAGTGCTAGAGATAGTGCTGAAGCTTTCTTT CSARDSAEAFF
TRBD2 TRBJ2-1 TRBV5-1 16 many TGCGCCAGCAGCTTGTTGGTAGCGGGATCCTACAATGAGCAGTTCTTC CASSLLVAGSYNEQFF
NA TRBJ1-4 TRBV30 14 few TGTGCCTGGAGTGTGTCCGCGTTTTTTGAAAAACTGTTTTTT CAWSVSAFFEKLFF
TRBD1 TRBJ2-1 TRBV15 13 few TGTGCCACCAGCAGTACAGGGGCGCAGGTGCAGTTCTTC CATSSTGAQVQFF
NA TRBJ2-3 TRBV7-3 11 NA TGTGCCGGCAGCTTAGGTGATACGCAGTATTTT CAGSLGDTQYF
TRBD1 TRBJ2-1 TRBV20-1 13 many TGCAGTGCTAGTGGGACAGGGGGCACTGAGCAGTTCTTC CSASGTGGTEQFF
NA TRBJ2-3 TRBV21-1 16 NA TGTGCCAGCAGCAATAGGCGACATCGATGCACAGATACGCAGTATTTT CASSNRRHRCTDTQYF